One and the same sample provided the 20 T cell receptor beta chains below, sequenced in a study of cytomegalovirus exposure and HLA in healthy donors. Both 60 Vbeta primers and 13 Jbeta primers went into the PCR. TCRdb's table, derived via immunoSEQ multiplex PCR, lists solely in-frame clones and lacks some. This sample contains roughly 78,000 clones. Sequencing used PBMCs. Receptor source: a boy aged 5-17 years in good health and CMV-seronegative.

This chain links TRBV6-6 with TRBJ1-3; D is uncertain. The CDR3 sequence is 16 residues long. Germline CDR1 and CDR2: MNHNY and SVGAGI (reference sequence). Trimming pared 2 bases from V and 1 base from J, leaving 12 bases between. The CDR3 coding sequence is TGTGCCAGCAGTTACCCGCCAGGTGCTTCTGGAAACACCATATATTTT. This sequence encodes CASSYPPGASGNTIYF.

This chain links TRBV15 with TRBJ1-1; D perhaps matches TRBD1 (6 bases). Germline V CDR1 and CDR2: LNHNV, YYDKDF (reference sequence). The germline V and J ends were trimmed by 0 bases and 1 base, with 12 bases remaining between them. CDR3 size: 16 residues. CDR3 residues: CATSRDQGSRNTEAFF. The CDR3 bases are TGTGCCACCAGCAGAGATCAGGGGTCTCGGAACACTGAAGCTTTCTTT.

The chain links TRBV6-1 to TRBJ2-6; D possibly corresponds to TRBD2 (6 bases). From germline, CDR1 is MNHNS and CDR2 SASEGT. The CDR3 totals 15 residues. Between the trimmed V and J ends, which lost 6 bases and 2 bases, there was a span of 11 bases. This chain's CDR3 is CASSLLAAGANVLTF. Written as DNA, the CDR3 is TGTGCCAGCAGCCTCTTAGCGGCTGGGGCCAACGTCCTGACTTTC.

The chain combines TRBV15 with TRBJ1-1; TRBD1 aligns across 7 bases. V gave up 1 base and J gave up 1 base; unmatched junction bases: 9. CDR3 length: 17 residues. Germline V gene sequence: CDR1 LNHNV, CDR2 YYDKDF (reference sequence). The CDR3 bases are TGTGCCACCAGCAGAGGGATAGGGACAGCACAGAACACTGAAGCTTTCTTT. Its protein is CATSRGIGTAQNTEAFF.

This sequence joins TRBV18 and TRBJ1-1; no clear D gene. The length of the CDR3 is 13 residues. Trimming removed 5 bases from V and 1 base from J, with 8 bases in between. CDR1 is KGHSH and CDR2 is LQKENI in the germline V gene. The CDR3 loop reads CASSENGNTEAFF. The CDR3 coding sequence is TGTGCCAGCTCAGAGAACGGGAACACTGAAGCTTTCTTT.

The rearrangement uses TRBV19 and TRBJ1-1, with D tentatively TRBD1 (5 bases). Trimming took off 7 bases at V and 6 bases at J, with 15 bases between the two ends. This CDR3 has 13 residues. In germline, CDR1 is LNHDA, CDR2 SQIVND (reference sequence). CDR3 residues: CASNDRTDPEAFF. CDR3 bases: TGTGCCAGTAACGACAGAACCGACCCTGAAGCTTTCTTT. The full variable domain, in which reference TRBV19 and TRBJ1-1 provide the parts outside the CDR3, is DGGITQSPKYLFRKEGQNVTLSCEQNLNHDAMYWYRQDPGQGLRLIYYSQIVNDFQKGDIAEGYSVSREKKESFPLTVTSAQKNPTAFYLCASNDRTDPEAFFGQGTRLTVV.

The V and J genes are TRBV2 and TRBJ1-2, with TRBD1 matching over 10 bases. The ends lost 6 bases at V and 2 bases at J; junction bases unmatched: 3. CDR1 is SNHLY, CDR2 FYNNEI, per germline. CDR3 length: 14 residues. CDR3 bases: TGTGCCAGCAGAAGGACAGGGGGGAACTATGGCTACACCTTC. It yields the protein CASRRTGGNYGYTF.

The gene calls are TRBV6-6 and TRBJ2-2, with unresolved D. Germline values: CDR1 MNHNY, CDR2 SVGAGI (reference sequence). This CDR3 has 12 amino acids. The V end lost 2 bases, the J end lost 8 bases, and 6 bases lay between the germline ends. The CDR3 nucleotides read TGTGCCAGCAGTTACCTCCAGGGGGAGCTGTTTTTT. This codes for CASSYLQGELFF.

This chain joins TRBV25-1 and TRBJ1-1; D is perhaps TRBD1 (5 bases). CDR3 length: 15 amino acids. Germline V CDR1 and CDR2: MGHDK, SYGVNS. Trimming shortened V by 2 bases and J by 4 bases, and 14 bases separated the two germline ends. CDR3 nucleotides: TGTGCCAGCAGTGAAATAACAGGAACGGGCACTGAAGCTTTCTTT. Amino acids: CASSEITGTGTEAFF.

In regard to this clone: Given the absence of the conserved phenylalanine or tryptophan at the CDR3 end, a read error is likely. The DNA is left out, because the CDR3 cannot be placed on it with certainty; the CDR3 is given as TCRdb lists it. V usage is TRBV6-4 and J usage is TRBJ1-2; the D segment call TRBD1 is taken from the table without a DNA check. Germline loops: CDR1 MRHNA, CDR2 SNTAGT. Ends included, the CDR3 has 12 residues. Here the CDR3 reads CASRVARGALHL.

The rearrangement links TRBV29-1 to TRBJ1-1; possibly TRBD1 for D (5 bases). The germline gives CDR1 SQVTM, CDR2 ANQGSEA. The germline V and J ends were trimmed by 7 bases and 1 base, with 10 bases remaining between them. The CDR3 length is 12 residues. CDR3 sequence reads: CSGTTGNTEAFF. The CDR3 nucleotides read TGCAGCGGAACAACAGGGAACACTGAAGCTTTCTTT.

This chain joins TRBV25-1 and TRBJ2-1; 11 bases align to TRBD2. The junction had 4 bases not matched to a gene; V was cut back by 3 bases and J by 3 bases. Germline V CDR1 and CDR2: MGHDK, SYGVNS. This CDR3 has 16 amino acids. The CDR3 spells CASSDPGTSGYNEQFF. DNA of the CDR3: TGTGCCAGCAGTGACCCAGGGACTAGCGGCTACAATGAGCAGTTCTTC.

V and J are TRBV6-5 and TRBJ2-7, with 7 bases that match TRBD1. Germline CDR1 and CDR2: MNHEY and SVGAGI. This CDR3 is built from 15 residues. V lost 6 bases and J lost 2; bases outside the gene matches: 10. The CDR3 reads CASRSGTVKTYEQYF. In DNA form, the CDR3 reads TGTGCCAGCAGATCAGGGACAGTTAAGACCTACGAGCAGTACTTC.

The chain joins TRBV30 to TRBJ1-2; 9 bases are shared with TRBD1. Trimming removed 5 bases from V and 7 bases from J; junction bases left unmatched: 11. This CDR3 region has 14 residues. Germline CDR1 is GTSNPN and CDR2 is SVGIG (reference sequence). The CDR3 reads CAWGTGTGTFGYTF. The CDR3 bases are TGTGCCTGGGGGACCGGGACAGGGACATTTGGCTACACCTTC.

The chain links TRBV6-1 to TRBJ2-1; TRBD1 agrees at 9 bases. The length of the CDR3 is 13 residues. Germline CDR1 MNHNS, CDR2 SASEGT. J gave up 9 bases and V 6 bases, and 6 bases lay outside the gene matches. DNA for the CDR3: TGTGCCAGCAGCCGGACAGGGGTACGTGAGCAGTTCTTC. Residues: CASSRTGVREQFF.

This chain connects TRBV14 to TRBJ1-2; D not resolved. Trimming took 0 bases from V and 6 from J, leaving 11 bases between them. This CDR3 is built from 14 residues. Germline CDR1 is SGHDN and CDR2 is FVKESK. The CDR3 DNA is TGTGCCAGCAGCCAAGATAGAGGGAGGGATGGCTACACCTTC. It yields the protein CASSQDRGRDGYTF.

This sequence joins TRBV7-9 and TRBJ1-2; D is possibly TRBD1 (6 bases). V lost 1 base to trimming and J lost 6 bases, with 15 bases between them. The CDR3 contains 15 residues. The germline CDR1 and CDR2 sequences are SEHNR and FQNEAQ (reference sequence). The CDR3 loop is CASSLVSQGTDGYTF. The CDR3 DNA sequence: TGTGCCAGCAGCTTAGTTTCTCAGGGGACCGATGGCTACACCTTC.

The V gene is TRBV25-1, the J gene TRBJ2-7, with 7 bases identical to TRBD1. There are 14 residues in the CDR3. J lost 3 bases, V lost 3 bases, and 5 bases had no gene match. CDR1 MGHDK and CDR2 SYGVNS come from the germline V gene. CDR3 DNA sequence: TGTGCCAGCAGTGAGACAGGGTTGAACTACGAGCAGTACTTC. As protein: CASSETGLNYEQYF.

The chain carries TRBV2 and TRBJ1-1; 8 bases match TRBD1. Unmatched junction bases numbered 8, after V lost 6 bases and J lost 2 bases. CDR3 length: 15 residues. Germline CDR1 SNHLY, CDR2 FYNNEI. CDR3 DNA sequence: TGTGCCAGCAGCCCGTTGACAGGGGTAAACACTGAAGCTTTCTTT. It yields the protein CASSPLTGVNTEAFF.

V usage is TRBV5-1 and J usage is TRBJ1-1; D may be TRBD1 (5 bases). Germline loops: CDR1 SGHRS, CDR2 YFSETQ. V was trimmed by 3 bases and J by 4 bases, leaving 7 bases between them. The CDR3 length is 12 residues. The CDR3 nucleotides are TGCGCCAGCAGCTCCGGGGGCACTGAAGCTTTCTTT. It translates to CASSSGGTEAFF.